A single T cell receptor beta chain is shown here with its context. Its specificity is unknown. Sequencing used immunoSEQ v3.0 at survey level. Libraries were prepared by immunoSEQ multiplex PCR; TCRdb keeps only in-frame clonotypes and omits some of them. The table shows more than 30,000 clones, with roughly 77% occurring only once. The data derive from a study of long-term antiretroviral therapy in people with HIV. Study-wide findings and caveats: Repertoires with HIV possessed tighter CDR3 length spans than those of controls. Diversity went up after ART and still fell short of transplant donor controls. Those clones which expanded before ART made up the dominant part of the repertoire at all time points.

This CDR3 is built from 14 residues. Trimming at V came to 4 bases and at J to 5 bases, leaving 5 bases not matched to a gene. Germline V gene sequence: CDR1 SGHRS, CDR2 YFSETQ. The chain joins TRBV5-1 to TRBJ1-5; 8 bases fit TRBD1. The TCR originated in a man in his late teens or twenties with HIV. The sequencing used unsorted PBMCs, collected 1.9 years after starting antiretroviral therapy. CDR3 DNA sequence: TGCGCCAGCAGCCCGGGACAGGAGGATCAGCCCCAGCATTTT. Translation gives CASSPGQEDQPQHF.